This is a list of T cell receptor beta chains from one sample in a study of blood T cell repertoires in COVID-19. Method: immunoSEQ multiplex PCR; TCRdb's copy keeps in-frame clones and lacks some. Of around 250,000 clones in the sample, approximately 86% were seen once. What was sequenced was peripheral blood. The receptors were sampled from a woman in her 70s with active or convalescent COVID-19. CDR3s leave out the opening cysteine and the closing phenylalanine or tryptophan.

j_call v_call cdr3_aa
TRBJ1-1 TRBV7-2 ASSPGGGGTEAF
TRBJ1-2 TRBV7-3 ASSSPGDMYGYT
TRBJ1-1 TRBV15 ATSRDRFPEAF
TRBJ1-4 TRBV24-1 ATSAHTPDFNEKLF
TRBJ2-2 TRBV9 ASSVLAGTGELF
TRBJ2-1 TRBV11-3 ASSMDTSFAYPNNEQF
TRBJ2-1 TRBV10-3 AISSGTGYGVEQF
TRBJ1-4 TRBV9 ASSVGFRGPPTPNEKLF
TRBJ2-2 TRBV14 ASSQGGGYTGELF
TRBJ2-2 TRBV9 ASSSRASGPTGELF
TRBJ1-6 TRBV6-5 ASSYSTGGGVSPLH
TRBJ1-1 TRBV15 ATSSGTGGTEAF
TRBJ1-1 TRBV4-1 ASSQDVGAGSAF
TRBJ1-6 TRBV7-2 ASSPGQSNSPLH
TRBJ1-3 TRBV4-1 ASSQEGGFGNTIY
TRBJ1-1 TRBV19 ASSIVAGSNTEAF
TRBJ1-5 TRBV7-2 ASSVRDRGLQQPQH
TRBJ1-1 TRBV9 ASSVVEGTEAF
TRBJ2-3 TRBV10-3 AILGQGTDTQY
TRBJ1-1 TRBV6-2/TRBV6-3 ASSYRGVTEAF
TRBJ1-1 TRBV2 ASVFDTNTEAF
TRBJ1-2 TRBV6-5 ASSYSAANYGYT
TRBJ1-5 TRBV19 ASIRQGTNQPQH
TRBJ2-2 TRBV5-1 ASNPGGNTGELF
TRBJ2-2 TRBV10-3 AISVKGTSGGANTGELF
TRBJ1-2 TRBV5-1 ASSLGTSRANYGYT
TRBJ2-7 TRBV19 ASRRDSQSSYEQY
TRBJ2-7 TRBV6-2/TRBV6-3 ASSPTSGGPIGEPYEQY
TRBJ1-2 TRBV5-1 ASSFRDRVSNGYT
TRBJ1-6 TRBV7-2 ASSFQTGAGSSPLH
TRBJ1-2 TRBV12-3/TRBV12-4 ASSYREEGGYT
TRBJ2-1 TRBV10-2 ATSREGYYNEQF